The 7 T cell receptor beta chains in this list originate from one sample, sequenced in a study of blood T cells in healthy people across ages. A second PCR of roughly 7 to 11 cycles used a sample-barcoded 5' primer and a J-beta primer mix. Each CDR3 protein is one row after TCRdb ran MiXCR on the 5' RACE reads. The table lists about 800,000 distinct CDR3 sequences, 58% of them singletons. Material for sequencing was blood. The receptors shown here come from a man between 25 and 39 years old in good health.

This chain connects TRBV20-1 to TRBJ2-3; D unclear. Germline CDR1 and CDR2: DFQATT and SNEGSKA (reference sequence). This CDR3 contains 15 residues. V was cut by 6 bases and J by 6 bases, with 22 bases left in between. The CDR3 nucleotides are TGCAGTGCACCCACGACTGGTGGATATGGTGATACGCAGTATTTT. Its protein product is CSAPTTGGYGDTQYF.

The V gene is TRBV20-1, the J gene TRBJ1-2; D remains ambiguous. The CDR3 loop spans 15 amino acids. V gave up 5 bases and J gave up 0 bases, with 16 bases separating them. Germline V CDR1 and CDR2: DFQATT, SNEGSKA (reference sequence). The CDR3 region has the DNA TGCAGTGCTGAGGATCCGAGGGAAACTAACTATGGCTACACCTTC. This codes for CSAEDPRETNYGYTF.

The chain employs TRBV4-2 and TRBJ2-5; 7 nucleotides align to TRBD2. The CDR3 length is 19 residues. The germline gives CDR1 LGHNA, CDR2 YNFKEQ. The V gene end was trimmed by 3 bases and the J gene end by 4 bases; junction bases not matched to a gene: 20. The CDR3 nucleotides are TGTGCCAGCAGCCATGAGTGGGATGACGGGGGAGGGCCACTAGAGACCCAGTACTTC. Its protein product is CASSHEWDDGGGPLETQYF.

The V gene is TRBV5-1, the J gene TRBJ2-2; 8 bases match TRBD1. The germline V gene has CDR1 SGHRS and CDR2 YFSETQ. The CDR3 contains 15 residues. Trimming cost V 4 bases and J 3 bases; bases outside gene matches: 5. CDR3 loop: CASSPQGADTGELFF. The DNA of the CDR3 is TGCGCCAGCAGCCCCCAGGGGGCGGACACCGGGGAGCTGTTTTTT.

The CDR3 here is CASSPPSGTRGGEKLFF. The DNA of the CDR3 is TGTGCCAGCAGTCCCCCCTCAGGGACCAGGGGAGGTGAAAAACTGTTTTTT. This chain links TRBV28 with TRBJ1-4; D may be TRBD1 (6 bases). The CDR3 has 17 residues. Germline V gene data show CDR1 as MDHEN and CDR2 as SYDVKM. V was clipped by 5 bases and J by 7 bases, with 23 bases between them.

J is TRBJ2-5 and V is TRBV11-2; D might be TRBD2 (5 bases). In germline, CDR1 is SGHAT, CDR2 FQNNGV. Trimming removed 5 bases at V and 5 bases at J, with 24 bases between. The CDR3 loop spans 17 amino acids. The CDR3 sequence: CASSPWASKTTGETQYF. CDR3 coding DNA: TGTGCCAGCAGCCCCTGGGCGAGCAAAACTACGGGGGAGACCCAGTACTTC. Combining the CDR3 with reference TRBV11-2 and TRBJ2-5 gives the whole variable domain EAGVAQSPRYKIIEKRQSVAFWCNPISGHATLYWYQQILGQGPKLLIQFQNNGVVDDSQLPKDRFSAERLKGVDSTLKIQPAKLEDSAVYLCASSPWASKTTGETQYFGPGTRLLVL.

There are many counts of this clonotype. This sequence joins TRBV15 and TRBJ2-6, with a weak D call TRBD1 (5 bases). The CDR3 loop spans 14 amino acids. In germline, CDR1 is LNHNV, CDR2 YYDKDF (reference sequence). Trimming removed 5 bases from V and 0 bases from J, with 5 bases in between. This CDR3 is CATSQGSGANVLTF. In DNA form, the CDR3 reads TGTGCCACCAGCCAGGGCTCTGGGGCCAACGTCCTGACTTTC.